This T cell receptor beta chain was sequenced during a study of OX40 agonist ivuxolimab in advanced cancers. CDR1 SEHNR and CDR2 FQNEAQ come from the germline V gene (reference sequence). V lost 1 base and J lost 1, with 10 bases in between. This CDR3 is 15 amino acids long. The assay was immunoSEQ multiplex PCR, and TCRdb's table has in-frame clones only and misses some. The top ten hold less than 0.85% of the sample, which has 65,000 to 100,000 clones, 85% to 90% seen once. V and J are TRBV7-9 and TRBJ1-1, with TRBD1 as a possible D gene (5 bases). The sequences come from CD4+ or CD8+ T cells sorted from blood, collected in a trial of the OX40 agonist ivuxolimab. This receptor was taken from an adult with an advanced solid tumor such as melanoma, head and neck, liver or kidney cancer. The DNA for the CDR3 is TGTGCCAGCAGCTTAGATGGGACGGCGAACACTGAAGCTTTCTTT. Translating gives CASSLDGTANTEAFF.